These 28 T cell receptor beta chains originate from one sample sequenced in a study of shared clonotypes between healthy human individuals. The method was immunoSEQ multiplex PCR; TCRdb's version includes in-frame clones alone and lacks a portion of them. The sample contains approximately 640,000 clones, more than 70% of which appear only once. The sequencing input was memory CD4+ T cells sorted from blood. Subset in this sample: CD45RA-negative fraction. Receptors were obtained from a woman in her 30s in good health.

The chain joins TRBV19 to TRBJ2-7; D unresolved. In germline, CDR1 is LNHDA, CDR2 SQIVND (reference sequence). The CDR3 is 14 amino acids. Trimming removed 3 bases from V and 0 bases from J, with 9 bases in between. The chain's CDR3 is CASSIHRLSYEQYF. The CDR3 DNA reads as TGTGCCAGTAGTATCCACAGACTCTCCTACGAGCAGTACTTC.

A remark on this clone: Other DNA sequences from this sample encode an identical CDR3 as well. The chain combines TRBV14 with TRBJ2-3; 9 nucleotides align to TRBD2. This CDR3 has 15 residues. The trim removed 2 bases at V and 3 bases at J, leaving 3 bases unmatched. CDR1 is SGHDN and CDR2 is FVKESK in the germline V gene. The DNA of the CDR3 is TGTGCCAGCAGCCAACTAGCGGGGAGGACAGATACGCAGTATTTT. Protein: CASSQLAGRTDTQYF.

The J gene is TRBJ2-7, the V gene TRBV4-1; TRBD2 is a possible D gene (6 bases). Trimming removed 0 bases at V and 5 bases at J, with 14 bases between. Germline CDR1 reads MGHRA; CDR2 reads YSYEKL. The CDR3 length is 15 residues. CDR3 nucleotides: TGCGCCAGCAGCCAAGAACGGGGGAGCCGCCACGAGCAGTACTTC. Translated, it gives CASSQERGSRHEQYF.

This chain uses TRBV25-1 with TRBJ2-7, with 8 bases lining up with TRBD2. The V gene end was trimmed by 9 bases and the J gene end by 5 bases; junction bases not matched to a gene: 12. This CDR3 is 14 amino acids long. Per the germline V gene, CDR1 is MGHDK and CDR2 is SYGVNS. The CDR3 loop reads CASVKSGSRHEQYF. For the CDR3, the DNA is TGTGCCAGTGTTAAAAGCGGGAGTCGCCACGAGCAGTACTTC.

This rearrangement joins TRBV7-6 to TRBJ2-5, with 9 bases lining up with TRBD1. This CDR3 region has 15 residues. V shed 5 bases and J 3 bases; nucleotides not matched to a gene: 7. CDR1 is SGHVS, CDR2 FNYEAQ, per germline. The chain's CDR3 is CASSGGTGREETQYF. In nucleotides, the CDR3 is TGTGCCAGCAGCGGGGGGACAGGGCGGGAAGAGACCCAGTACTTC.

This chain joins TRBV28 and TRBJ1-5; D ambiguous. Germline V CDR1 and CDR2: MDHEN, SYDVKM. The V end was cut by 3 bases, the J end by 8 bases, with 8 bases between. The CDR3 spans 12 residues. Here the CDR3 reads CASSLWAKPQHF. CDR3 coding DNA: TGTGCCAGCAGTTTGTGGGCTAAGCCCCAGCATTTT.

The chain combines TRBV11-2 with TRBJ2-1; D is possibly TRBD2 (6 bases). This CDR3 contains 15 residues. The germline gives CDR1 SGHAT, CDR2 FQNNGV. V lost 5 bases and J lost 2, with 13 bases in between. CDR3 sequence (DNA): TGTGCCAGCAGCCGTTGGGGAGGCCCCTACAATGAGCAGTTCTTC. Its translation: CASSRWGGPYNEQFF.

The CDR3 DNA reads as TGTGCCTGGAGCGTCCAGGGGGCGGATAATTCACCCCTCCACTTT. As protein: CAWSVQGADNSPLHF. This sequence joins TRBV30 and TRBJ1-6, with 8 bases aligning to TRBD1. V gave up 3 bases and J gave up 5 bases; unmatched junction bases: 6. Per germline, CDR1 GTSNPN and CDR2 SVGIG (reference sequence). The CDR3 is 15 residues long. The variable domain in full, completed from reference TRBV30 and TRBJ1-6, reads SQTIHQWPATLVQPVGSPLSLECTVEGTSNPNLYWYRQAAGRGLQLLFYSVGIGQISSEVPQNLSASRPQDRQFILSSKKLLLSDSGFYLCAWSVQGADNSPLHFGNGTRLTVT.

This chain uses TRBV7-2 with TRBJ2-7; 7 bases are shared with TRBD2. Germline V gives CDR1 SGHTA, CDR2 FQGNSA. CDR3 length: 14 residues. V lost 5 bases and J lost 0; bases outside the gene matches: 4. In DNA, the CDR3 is TGTGCCAGCAGCAACCAGCGGGACTCCTACGAGCAGTACTTC. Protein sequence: CASSNQRDSYEQYF.

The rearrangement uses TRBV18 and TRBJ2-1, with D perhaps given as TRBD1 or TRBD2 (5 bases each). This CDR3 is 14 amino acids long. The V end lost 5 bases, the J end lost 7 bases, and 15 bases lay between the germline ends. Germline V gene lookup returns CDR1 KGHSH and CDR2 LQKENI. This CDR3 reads CASSESLGENEQFF. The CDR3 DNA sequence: TGTGCCAGCTCAGAGTCCTTGGGGGAGAATGAGCAGTTCTTC.

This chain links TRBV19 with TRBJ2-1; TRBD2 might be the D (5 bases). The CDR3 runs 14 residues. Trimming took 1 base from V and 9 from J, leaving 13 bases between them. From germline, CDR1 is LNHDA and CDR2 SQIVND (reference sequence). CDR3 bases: TGTGCCAGTAGTATAGGCAGGCGGGTAGGTGAGCAGTTCTTC. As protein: CASSIGRRVGEQFF. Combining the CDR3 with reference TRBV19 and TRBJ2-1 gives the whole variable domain DGGITQSPKYLFRKEGQNVTLSCEQNLNHDAMYWYRQDPGQGLRLIYYSQIVNDFQKGDIAEGYSVSREKKESFPLTVTSAQKNPTAFYLCASSIGRRVGEQFFGPGTRLTVL.

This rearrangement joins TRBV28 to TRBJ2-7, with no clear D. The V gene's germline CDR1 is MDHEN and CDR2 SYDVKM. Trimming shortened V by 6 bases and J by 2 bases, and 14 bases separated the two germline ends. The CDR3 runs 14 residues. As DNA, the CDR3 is TGTGCCAGCAGCCCCAATCCGAGGCCCTACGAGCAGTACTTC. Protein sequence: CASSPNPRPYEQYF.

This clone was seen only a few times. CDR3 in amino acids: CAIRVRDRVNYGYTF. Written as DNA, the CDR3 is TGTGCCATCAGAGTACGGGACAGGGTGAACTATGGCTACACCTTC. The rearrangement uses TRBV10-3 and TRBJ1-2; 9 bases are a match to TRBD1. V lost 6 bases, J lost 2 bases, and 7 bases stayed unmatched. The CDR3 spans 15 residues. Germline CDR1 reads ENHRY; CDR2 reads SYGVKD.

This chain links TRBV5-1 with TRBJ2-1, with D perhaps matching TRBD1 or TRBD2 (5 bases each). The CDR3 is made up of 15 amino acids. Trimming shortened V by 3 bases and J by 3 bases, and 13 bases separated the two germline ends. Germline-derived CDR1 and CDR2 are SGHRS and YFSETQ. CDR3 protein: CASSSRDQHYNEQFF. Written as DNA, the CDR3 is TGCGCCAGCAGCTCTAGGGACCAACACTACAATGAGCAGTTCTTC.

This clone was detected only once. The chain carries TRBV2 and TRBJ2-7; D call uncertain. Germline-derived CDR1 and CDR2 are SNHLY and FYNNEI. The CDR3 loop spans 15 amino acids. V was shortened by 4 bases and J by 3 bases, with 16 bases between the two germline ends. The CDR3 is CASSAQGQAIYEQYF. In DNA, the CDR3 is TGTGCCAGCAGTGCCCAAGGCCAAGCGATCTACGAGCAGTACTTC.

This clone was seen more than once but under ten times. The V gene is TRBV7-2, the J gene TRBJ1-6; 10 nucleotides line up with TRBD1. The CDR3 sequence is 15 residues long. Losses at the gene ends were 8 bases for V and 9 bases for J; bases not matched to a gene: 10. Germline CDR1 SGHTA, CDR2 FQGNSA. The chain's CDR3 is CASGRQGAPGSPLHF. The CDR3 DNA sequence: TGTGCCAGCGGAAGACAGGGGGCGCCGGGTTCACCCCTCCACTTT.

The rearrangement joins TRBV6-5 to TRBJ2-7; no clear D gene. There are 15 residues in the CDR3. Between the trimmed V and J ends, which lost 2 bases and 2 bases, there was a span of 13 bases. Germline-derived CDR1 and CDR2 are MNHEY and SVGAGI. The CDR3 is CASSYVGGLTYEQYF. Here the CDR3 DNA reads TGTGCCAGCAGTTACGTCGGCGGATTGACCTACGAGCAGTACTTC.

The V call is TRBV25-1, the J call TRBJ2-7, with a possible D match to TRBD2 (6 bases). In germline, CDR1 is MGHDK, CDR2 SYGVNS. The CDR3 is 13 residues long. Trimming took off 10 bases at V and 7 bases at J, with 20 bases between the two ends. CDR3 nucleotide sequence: TGTGCCACCGCACCGGGACTGGAGAGGGAGCAGTACTTC. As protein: CATAPGLEREQYF.

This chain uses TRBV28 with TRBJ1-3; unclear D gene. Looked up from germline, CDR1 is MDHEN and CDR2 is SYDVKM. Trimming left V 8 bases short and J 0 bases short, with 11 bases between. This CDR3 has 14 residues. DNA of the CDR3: TGTGCCAGCGGACGGCCGTCCTCTGGAAACACCATATATTTT. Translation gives CASGRPSSGNTIYF.

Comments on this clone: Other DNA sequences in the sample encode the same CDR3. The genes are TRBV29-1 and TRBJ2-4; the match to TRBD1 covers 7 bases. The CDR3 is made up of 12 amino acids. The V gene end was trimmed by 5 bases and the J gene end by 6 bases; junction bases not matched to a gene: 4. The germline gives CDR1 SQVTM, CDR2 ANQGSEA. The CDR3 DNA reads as TGCAGCGTTCGACAGGGCGGAAACATTCAGTACTTC. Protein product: CSVRQGGNIQYF.

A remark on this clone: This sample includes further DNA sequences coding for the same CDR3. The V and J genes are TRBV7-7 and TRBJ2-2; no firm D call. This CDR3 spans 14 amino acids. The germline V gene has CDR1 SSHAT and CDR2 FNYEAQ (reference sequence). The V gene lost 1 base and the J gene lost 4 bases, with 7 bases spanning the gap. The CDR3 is CASSLGPSTGELFF. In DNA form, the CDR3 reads TGTGCCAGCAGCTTAGGTCCGAGCACCGGGGAGCTGTTTTTT.

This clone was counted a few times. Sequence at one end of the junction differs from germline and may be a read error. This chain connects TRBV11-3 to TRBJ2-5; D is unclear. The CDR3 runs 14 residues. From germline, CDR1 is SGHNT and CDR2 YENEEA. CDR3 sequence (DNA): TGTGCCAGCAGCGTAGACGGTACCAGAGAGACCCAGTACTTC. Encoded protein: CASSVDGTRETQYF.

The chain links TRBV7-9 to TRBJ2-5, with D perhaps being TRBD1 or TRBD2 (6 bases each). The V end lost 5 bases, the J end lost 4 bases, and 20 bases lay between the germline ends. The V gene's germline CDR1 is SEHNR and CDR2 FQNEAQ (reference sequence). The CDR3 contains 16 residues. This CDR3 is CASSPLSQGRGETQYF. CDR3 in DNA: TGTGCCAGCAGCCCACTTTCCCAGGGGCGGGGAGAGACCCAGTACTTC.

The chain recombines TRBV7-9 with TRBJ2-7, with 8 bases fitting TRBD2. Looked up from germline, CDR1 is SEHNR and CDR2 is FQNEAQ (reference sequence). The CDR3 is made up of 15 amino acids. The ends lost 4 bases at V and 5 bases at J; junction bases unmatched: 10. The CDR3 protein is CASSSGGTRSHEQYF. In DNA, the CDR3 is TGTGCCAGCAGCTCGGGGGGGACTAGGTCTCACGAGCAGTACTTC.

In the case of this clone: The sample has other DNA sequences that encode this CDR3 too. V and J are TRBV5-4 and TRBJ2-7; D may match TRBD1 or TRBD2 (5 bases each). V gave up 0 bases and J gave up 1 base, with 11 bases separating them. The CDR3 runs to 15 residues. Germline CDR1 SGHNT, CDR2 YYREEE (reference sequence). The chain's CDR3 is CASSLDGTGSYEQYF. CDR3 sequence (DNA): TGTGCCAGCAGCTTGGATGGGACGGGATCCTACGAGCAGTACTTC.

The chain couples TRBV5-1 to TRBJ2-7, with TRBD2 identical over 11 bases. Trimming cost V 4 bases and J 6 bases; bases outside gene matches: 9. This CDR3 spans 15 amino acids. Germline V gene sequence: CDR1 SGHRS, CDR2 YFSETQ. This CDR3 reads CASSGGTSGRGEQYF. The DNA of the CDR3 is TGCGCCAGCAGCGGGGGGACTAGCGGTAGGGGCGAGCAGTACTTC. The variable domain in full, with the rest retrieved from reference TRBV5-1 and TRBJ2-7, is KAGVTQTPRYLIKTRGQQVTLSCSPISGHRSVSWYQQTPGQGLQFLFEYFSETQRNKGNFPGRFSGRQFSNSRSEMNVSTLELGDSALYLCASSGGTSGRGEQYFGPGTRLTVT.

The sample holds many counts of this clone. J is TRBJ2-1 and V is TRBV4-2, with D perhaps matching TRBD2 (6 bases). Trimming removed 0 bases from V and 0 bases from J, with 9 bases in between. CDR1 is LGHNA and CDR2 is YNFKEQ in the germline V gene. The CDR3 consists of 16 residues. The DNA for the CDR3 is TGTGCCAGCAGCCAAGAGCGGGGAAGCTCCTACAATGAGCAGTTCTTC. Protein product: CASSQERGSSYNEQFF.

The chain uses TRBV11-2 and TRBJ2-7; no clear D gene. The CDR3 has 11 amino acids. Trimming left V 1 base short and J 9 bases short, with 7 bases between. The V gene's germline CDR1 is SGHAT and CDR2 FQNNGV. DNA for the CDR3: TGTGCCAGCAGCTTAGGGGCAGTGCAGTACTTC. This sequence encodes CASSLGAVQYF.